The TCR beta chain under discussion was sequenced for a study of blood T cell repertoires in COVID-19. The germline V and J ends were trimmed by 1 base and 1 base, with 12 bases remaining between them. CDR3 length: 16 residues. Germline V lookup: CDR1 SGHRS, CDR2 YFSETQ. This clone was seen only a few times. This table comes from immunoSEQ multiplex PCR, and its TCRdb copy is limited to in-frame clones, with some not included. Among about 96,000 clones listed, roughly 83% were seen once. Sequenced: peripheral blood. This rearrangement joins TRBV5-1 to TRBJ1-3; tentative D call: TRBD1 (6 bases). The sequence was obtained from an older woman with acute or convalescent COVID-19. The CDR3 loop is CASSLSPGQSGNTIYF. In DNA, the CDR3 is TGCGCCAGCAGCTTGTCCCCGGGACAATCTGGAAACACCATATATTTT.